These T cell receptor beta chains were read from a single sample in a study of blood T cell repertoires in COVID-19. Clones were sequenced by immunoSEQ multiplex PCR, and TCRdb holds only the in-frame ones, with some missing. The table shows some 180,000 clones, with around 80% occurring only once. Sequencing was carried out using peripheral blood. These receptors were taken from a human donor in a cohort sampled during active COVID-19. Each CDR3 is given with its conserved first and last residue. The D gene is left open where the match is weak. A row's size may be missing; if present it is once, few, many or a size class.

V gene	D gene	J gene	clone size	CDR3 protein	CDR3 DNA
TRBV19	.	TRBJ2-7	.	CASSIWAGSSYEQYF	TGTGCCAGTAGTATTTGGGCAGGAAGCTCCTACGAGCAGTACTTC
TRBV28	TRBD1	TRBJ2-7	.	CASSLTGQGRGEQYF	TGTGCCAGCAGTTTAACGGGACAGGGAAGGGGCGAGCAGTACTTC
TRBV18	TRBD1	TRBJ1-2	few	CASSPRGQGPYGYTF	TGTGCCAGCTCACCACGAGGACAGGGACCCTATGGCTACACCTTC
TRBV7-8	.	TRBJ2-7	many	CASSLKSGSEQYF	TGTGCCAGCAGCTTAAAATCCGGGAGCGAGCAGTACTTC
TRBV27	TRBD1	TRBJ1-5	.	CASSYRGRNQPQHF	TGTGCCAGCAGCTACAGGGGGAGAAATCAGCCCCAGCATTTT
TRBV19	.	TRBJ1-5	.	CASSLNQHYSNQPQHF	TGTGCCAGTTCCCTCAATCAGCACTATAGCAATCAGCCCCAGCATTTT
TRBV28	.	TRBJ2-7	.	CASTLRFSYEQYF	TGTGCCAGCACCTTAAGATTTAGCTACGAGCAGTACTTC
TRBV21-1	.	TRBJ2-1	.	CASSKRGRSGILYEQFF	TGTGCCAGCAGCAAAAGGGGTAGGAGCGGGATCTTGTATGAGCAGTTCTTC
TRBV5-1	TRBD2	TRBJ2-2	.	CASSFEAGVVTGELFF	TGCGCCAGCAGCTTTGAAGCGGGAGTAGTCACCGGGGAGCTGTTTTTT
TRBV28	TRBD2	TRBJ2-7	.	CAIAGGLAGSYEQYF	TGTGCCATCGCGGGGGGGCTAGCGGGTTCCTACGAGCAGTACTTC
TRBV11-1	.	TRBJ2-1	.	CASSFIQGEQFF	TGTGCCAGCAGCTTCATCCAGGGTGAGCAGTTCTTC
TRBV14	TRBD2	TRBJ2-7	.	CASSQFSGRGYEQYF	TGTGCCAGCAGCCAATTCAGCGGGAGGGGCTACGAGCAGTACTTC
TRBV5-4	.	TRBJ1-6	.	CASSLGTGMLSPLHF	TGTGCCAGCAGCTTGGGAACAGGAATGCTTTCACCCCTCCACTTT
TRBV18	.	TRBJ2-1	once	CASSPPIRGSYNEQFF	TGTGCCAGCTCACCACCGATCAGGGGCTCCTACAATGAGCAGTTCTTC
TRBV7-2	.	TRBJ1-2	.	CASRLGHTNYGYTF	TGTGCCAGCAGACTTGGACACACTAACTATGGCTACACCTTC
TRBV2	.	TRBJ1-2	.	CASIPVDYGYTF	TGTGCCAGCATTCCAGTCGACTATGGCTACACCTTC
TRBV29-1	TRBD1	TRBJ2-5	.	CSVHGQGLETQYF	TGCAGCGTTCACGGACAGGGGTTGGAGACCCAGTACTTC
TRBV30	.	TRBJ1-2	.	CAWSVPGSGYTF	TGTGCCTGGAGTGTACCAGGATCGGGCTACACCTTC
TRBV30	TRBD1	TRBJ1-6	.	CAWSPGQHNSPLHF	TGTGCCTGGAGCCCGGGACAGCATAATTCACCCCTCCACTTT
TRBV24-1	.	TRBJ2-7	.	CATSENTEAGGTGQYF	TGTGCCACCAGTGAAAACACGGAAGCCGGAGGTACGGGGCAGTACTTC